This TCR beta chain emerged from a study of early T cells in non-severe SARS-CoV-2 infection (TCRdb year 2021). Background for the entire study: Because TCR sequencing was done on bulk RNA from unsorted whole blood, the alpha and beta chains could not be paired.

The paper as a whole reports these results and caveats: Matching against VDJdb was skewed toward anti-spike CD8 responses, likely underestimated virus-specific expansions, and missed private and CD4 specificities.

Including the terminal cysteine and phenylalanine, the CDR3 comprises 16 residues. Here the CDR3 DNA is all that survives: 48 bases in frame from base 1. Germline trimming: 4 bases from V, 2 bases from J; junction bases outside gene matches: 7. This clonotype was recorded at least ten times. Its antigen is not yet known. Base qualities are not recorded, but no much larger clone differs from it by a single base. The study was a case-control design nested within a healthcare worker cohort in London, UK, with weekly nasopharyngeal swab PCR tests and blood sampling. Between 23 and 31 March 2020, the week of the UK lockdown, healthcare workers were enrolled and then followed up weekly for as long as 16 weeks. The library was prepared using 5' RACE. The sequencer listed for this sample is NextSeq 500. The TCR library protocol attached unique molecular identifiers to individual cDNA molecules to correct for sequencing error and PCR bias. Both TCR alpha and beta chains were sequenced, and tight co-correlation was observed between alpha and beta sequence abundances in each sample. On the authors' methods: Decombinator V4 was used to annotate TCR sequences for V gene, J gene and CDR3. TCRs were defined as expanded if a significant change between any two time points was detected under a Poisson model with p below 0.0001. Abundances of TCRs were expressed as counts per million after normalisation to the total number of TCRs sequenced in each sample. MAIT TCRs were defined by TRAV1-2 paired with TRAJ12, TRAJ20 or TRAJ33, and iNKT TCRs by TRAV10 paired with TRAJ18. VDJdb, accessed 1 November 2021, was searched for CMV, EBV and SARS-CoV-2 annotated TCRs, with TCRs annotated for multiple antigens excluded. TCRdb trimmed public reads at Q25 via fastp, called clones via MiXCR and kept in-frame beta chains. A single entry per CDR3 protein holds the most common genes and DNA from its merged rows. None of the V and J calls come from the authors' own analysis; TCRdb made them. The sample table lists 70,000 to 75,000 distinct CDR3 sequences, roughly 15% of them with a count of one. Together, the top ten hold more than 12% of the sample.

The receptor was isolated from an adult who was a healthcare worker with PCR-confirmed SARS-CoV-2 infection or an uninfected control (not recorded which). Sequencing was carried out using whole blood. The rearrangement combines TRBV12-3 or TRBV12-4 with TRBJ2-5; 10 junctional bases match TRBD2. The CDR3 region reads CASSWDSGGPQETQYF. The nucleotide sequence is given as TGTGCCAGCAGTTGGGATAGCGGGGGGCCTCAAGAGACCCAGTACTTC.